This TCR beta chain was found in a study of OX40 agonist ivuxolimab in advanced cancers. Study outcomes and limitations: In CD8+ T cells, expanded clones were on average more numerous than in CD4+.

This CDR3 has 14 amino acids. The germline gives CDR1 SGHRS, CDR2 YFSETQ. The trim removed 2 bases at V and 6 bases at J, leaving 4 bases unmatched. TCRdb's table, derived via immunoSEQ multiplex PCR, lists solely in-frame clones and lacks some. The sample holds approximately 81,000 clones, approximately 86% seen once. A word on this clone: Its matching antigen is unknown.

The rearrangement uses TRBV5-1 and TRBJ1-2, with 10 bases fitting TRBD1. The specimen was CD4+ or CD8+ T cells sorted from blood, collected in a trial of the OX40 agonist ivuxolimab. This TCR came from an adult with an advanced solid tumor such as melanoma, head and neck, liver or kidney cancer. The CDR3 nucleotides are TGCGCCAGCAGCTTCAGGACAGGGGGTAATGGCTACACCTTC. It yields the protein CASSFRTGGNGYTF.